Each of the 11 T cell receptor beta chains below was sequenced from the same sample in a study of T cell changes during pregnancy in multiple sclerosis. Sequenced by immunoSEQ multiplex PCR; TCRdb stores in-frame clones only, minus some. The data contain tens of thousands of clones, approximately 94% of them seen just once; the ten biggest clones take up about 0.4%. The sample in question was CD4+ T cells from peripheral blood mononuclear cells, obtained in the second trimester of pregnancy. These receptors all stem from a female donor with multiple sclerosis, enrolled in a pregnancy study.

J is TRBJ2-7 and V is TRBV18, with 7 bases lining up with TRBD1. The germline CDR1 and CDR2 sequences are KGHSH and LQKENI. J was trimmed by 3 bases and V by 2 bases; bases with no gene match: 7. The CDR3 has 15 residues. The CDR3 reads CASSPVSGTDYEQYF. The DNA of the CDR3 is TGTGCCAGCTCACCAGTTTCCGGGACAGACTACGAGCAGTACTTC.

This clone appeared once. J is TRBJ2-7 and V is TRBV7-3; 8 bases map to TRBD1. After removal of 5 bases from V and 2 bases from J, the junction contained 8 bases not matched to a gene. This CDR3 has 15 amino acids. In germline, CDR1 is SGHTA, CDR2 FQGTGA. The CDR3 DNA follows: TGTGCCAGCAGCGTTTCAGGGGGCTCCACCTACGAGCAGTACTTC. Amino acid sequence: CASSVSGGSTYEQYF.

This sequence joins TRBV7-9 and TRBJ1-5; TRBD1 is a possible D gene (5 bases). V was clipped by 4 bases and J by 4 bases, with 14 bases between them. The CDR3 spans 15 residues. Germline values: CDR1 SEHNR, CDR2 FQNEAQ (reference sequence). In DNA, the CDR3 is TGTGCCAGCAGCTCAGGGCCCCCTAGGAATCAGCCCCAGCATTTT. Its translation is CASSSGPPRNQPQHF.

CDR3 nucleotides: TGTGCCAGCAGTGTGGGACTAGCGAGAGAAAATACGCAGTATTTT. Its protein is CASSVGLARENTQYF. The V gene is TRBV28, the J gene TRBJ2-3, with 10 positions matching TRBD2. This CDR3 has 15 residues. CDR1 and CDR2 from the germline V gene are MDHEN and SYDVKM. V gave up 5 bases and J gave up 7 bases; unmatched junction bases: 9. The whole variable domain, filled in from reference TRBV28 and TRBJ2-3, reads DVKVTQSSRYLVKRTGEKVFLECVQDMDHENMFWYRQDPGLGLRLIYFSYDVKMKEKGDIPEGYSVSREKKERFSLILESASTNQTSMYLCASSVGLARENTQYFGPGTRLTVL.

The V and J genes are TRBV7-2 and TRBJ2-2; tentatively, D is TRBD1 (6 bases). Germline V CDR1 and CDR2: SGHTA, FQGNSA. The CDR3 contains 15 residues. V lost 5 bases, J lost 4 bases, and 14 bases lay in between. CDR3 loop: CASSLTRGATGELFF. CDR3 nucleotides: TGTGCCAGCAGCCTAACCAGGGGTGCCACCGGGGAGCTGTTTTTT.

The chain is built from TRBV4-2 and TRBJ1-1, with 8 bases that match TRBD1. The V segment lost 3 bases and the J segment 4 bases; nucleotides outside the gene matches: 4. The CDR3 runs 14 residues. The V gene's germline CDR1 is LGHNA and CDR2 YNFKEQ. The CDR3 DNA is TGTGCCAGCAGCCATTACACAGGGGGCACTGAAGCTTTCTTT. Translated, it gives CASSHYTGGTEAFF.

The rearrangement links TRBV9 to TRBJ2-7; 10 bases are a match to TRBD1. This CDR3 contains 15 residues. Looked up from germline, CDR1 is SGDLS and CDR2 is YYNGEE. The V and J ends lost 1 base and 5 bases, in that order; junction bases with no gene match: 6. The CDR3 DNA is TGTGCCAGCAGCGTATTCGACAGGGGGCACAACGAGCAGTACTTC. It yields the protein CASSVFDRGHNEQYF.

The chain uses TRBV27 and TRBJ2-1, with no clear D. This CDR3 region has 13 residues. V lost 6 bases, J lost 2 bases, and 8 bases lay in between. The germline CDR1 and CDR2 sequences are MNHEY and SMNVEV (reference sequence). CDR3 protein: CASRYRAYNEQFF. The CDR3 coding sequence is TGTGCCAGCAGGTACAGAGCCTACAATGAGCAGTTCTTC.

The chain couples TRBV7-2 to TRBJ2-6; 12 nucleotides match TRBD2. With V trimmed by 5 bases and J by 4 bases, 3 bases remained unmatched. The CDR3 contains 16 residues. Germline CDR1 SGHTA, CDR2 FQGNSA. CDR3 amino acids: CASSRTSGAGANVLTF. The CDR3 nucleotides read TGTGCCAGCAGCAGGACTAGCGGGGCCGGGGCCAACGTCCTGACTTTC.

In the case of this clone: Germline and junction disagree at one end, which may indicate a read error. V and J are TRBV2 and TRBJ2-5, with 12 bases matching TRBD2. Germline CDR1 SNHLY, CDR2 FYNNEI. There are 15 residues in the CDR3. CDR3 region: CASSEPSGRAESQYF. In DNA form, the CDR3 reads TGTGCCAGCAGTGAACCTAGCGGGAGGGCCGAGAGCCAGTACTTC.

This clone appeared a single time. The CDR3 region is CASSPDRGWNQPQHF. The CDR3 DNA follows: TGTGCCAGCAGCCCAGACAGGGGGTGGAATCAGCCCCAGCATTTT. The genes are TRBV7-2 and TRBJ1-5, with 9 bases matching TRBD1. The CDR3 length is 15 residues. Germline-derived CDR1 and CDR2 are SGHTA and FQGNSA. V trimming: 5 bases; J trimming: 4 bases; junction bases outside the gene matches: 6.